This is a list of T cell receptor beta chains from one sample in a study of cytomegalovirus exposure and HLA in healthy donors. Assay: immunoSEQ multiplex PCR; the TCRdb copy retains only in-frame clones and omits some. The sample carries 100,000 to 150,000 clones, roughly 79% recorded once. Sequenced sample: PBMCs. Receptors were obtained from a woman between 45 and 60 years old in good health and CMV-seronegative. CDR3s include the opening cysteine and the closing phenylalanine or tryptophan. The order of the fields is D gene, clone size, J gene, V gene, CDR3 DNA, CDR3 protein. The D gene is left open where the match is weak. Only part of the rows carry a size: once, few, many, or a class if the clone is expanded.

d_gene: TRBD1; abundance: .; j_gene: TRBJ1-1; v_gene: TRBV28; CDR3nt: TGTGCCAGCAGGAGGACAGGAATGAACACTGAAGCTTTCTTT; CDR3aa: CASRRTGMNTEAFF
d_gene: TRBD1; abundance: once; j_gene: TRBJ1-5; v_gene: TRBV19; CDR3nt: TGTGCCAGTAGTTTCTCAGGGGGCAGTCAGCCCCAGCATTTT; CDR3aa: CASSFSGGSQPQHF
d_gene: TRBD1; abundance: .; j_gene: TRBJ1-1; v_gene: TRBV18; CDR3nt: TGTGCCAGCTCGCACAGACAGGGGAACACTGAAGCTTTCTTT; CDR3aa: CASSHRQGNTEAFF
d_gene: TRBD1; abundance: few; j_gene: TRBJ2-3; v_gene: TRBV5-6; CDR3nt: TGTGCCAGCAGGGTACAGGGGATTAGCACAGATACGCAGTATTTT; CDR3aa: CASRVQGISTDTQYF
d_gene: TRBD2; abundance: .; j_gene: TRBJ2-5; v_gene: TRBV25-1; CDR3nt: TGTGCCAGCAGCCAGCGGGAGATGGGGACCCAGTACTTC; CDR3aa: CASSQREMGTQYF
d_gene: .; abundance: .; j_gene: TRBJ1-2; v_gene: TRBV28; CDR3nt: TGTGCCAGCAGTTTGTCGGGGTTCTATGGCTACACCTTC; CDR3aa: CASSLSGFYGYTF
d_gene: TRBD1; abundance: once; j_gene: TRBJ1-2; v_gene: TRBV5-1; CDR3nt: TGCGCCAGCAGCCCAGGGACTCTAGACAGGGACGATGGCTACACCTTC; CDR3aa: CASSPGTLDRDDGYTF
d_gene: .; abundance: .; j_gene: TRBJ1-2; v_gene: TRBV10-3; CDR3nt: TGTGCCATCAGATCCGAGGGTCGGGGGTGGAGAGGCTACACCTTC; CDR3aa: CAIRSEGRGWRGYTF
d_gene: TRBD2; abundance: .; j_gene: TRBJ2-1; v_gene: TRBV6-4; CDR3nt: TGTGCCAGCAGTGACTCGGGGGGGTCCCTATCCCCCTACAATGAGCAGTTCTTC; CDR3aa: CASSDSGGSLSPYNEQFF
d_gene: TRBD2; abundance: once; j_gene: TRBJ2-1; v_gene: TRBV7-3; CDR3nt: TGTGCCAGCAGCCCAACCCCTAGCGGTAGCTACAATGAGCAGTTCTTC; CDR3aa: CASSPTPSGSYNEQFF
d_gene: TRBD1; abundance: .; j_gene: TRBJ2-5; v_gene: TRBV5-6; CDR3nt: TGTGCCAGCAGCTTGGGAGGCAGGGGGCGTGGGGAGACCCAGTACTTC; CDR3aa: CASSLGGRGRGETQYF
d_gene: .; abundance: .; j_gene: TRBJ1-1; v_gene: TRBV2; CDR3nt: TGTGCCAGCTTGGGACACCCCAACACTGAAGCTTTCTTT; CDR3aa: CASLGHPNTEAFF
d_gene: .; abundance: .; j_gene: TRBJ2-4; v_gene: TRBV6-5; CDR3nt: TGTGCCAGCAGTGCGCCCCTGGACTGTATTCAGTACTTC; CDR3aa: CASSAPLDCIQYF
d_gene: TRBD1; abundance: few; j_gene: TRBJ2-1; v_gene: TRBV4-3; CDR3nt: TGCGCCAGCAGCCAAGAACATTTTCGGGACAGCCTCTCCAATGAGCAGTTCTTC; CDR3aa: CASSQEHFRDSLSNEQFF
d_gene: TRBD2; abundance: once; j_gene: TRBJ2-1; v_gene: TRBV9; CDR3nt: TGTGCCAGCAGCGTAAGCGGGAGGGGAGTTACTGAGCAGTTCTTC; CDR3aa: CASSVSGRGVTEQFF
d_gene: TRBD1; abundance: .; j_gene: TRBJ1-5; v_gene: TRBV4-3; CDR3nt: TGCGCCAGCAGCCCCAGGGGGCGAGGTCAGCCCCAGAATTTT; CDR3aa: CASSPRGRGQPQNF
d_gene: .; abundance: .; j_gene: TRBJ2-2; v_gene: TRBV7-9; CDR3nt: TGTTCCAGCAGCTTATCGTTCGGAGACGGGGAGCTGTTTTTT; CDR3aa: CSSSLSFGDGELFF
d_gene: .; abundance: .; j_gene: TRBJ1-5; v_gene: TRBV7-6; CDR3nt: TGTGCCAGCAGCTTAAAGGGGAATCAGCCCCAGCATTTT; CDR3aa: CASSLKGNQPQHF
d_gene: TRBD1; abundance: .; j_gene: TRBJ2-7; v_gene: TRBV28; CDR3nt: TGTGCCAGCAGGTCGACAGGGAACGAGCAGTACTTC; CDR3aa: CASRSTGNEQYF
d_gene: TRBD1; abundance: once; j_gene: TRBJ2-3; v_gene: TRBV30; CDR3nt: TGTGCCTGGCTGCGGACAGGTGCGGTTGCAGATACGCAGTATTTT; CDR3aa: CAWLRTGAVADTQYF
d_gene: TRBD1; abundance: once; j_gene: TRBJ2-2; v_gene: TRBV7-8; CDR3nt: TGTGCCAGCATGGGGACAGGGGGAAACACCGGGGAGCTGTTTTTT; CDR3aa: CASMGTGGNTGELFF
d_gene: TRBD2; abundance: once; j_gene: TRBJ2-1; v_gene: TRBV7-3; CDR3nt: TGTGCCAGCAGCTTAGGCGCTAGCGGGGGTTTCTACAATGAGCAGTTCTTC; CDR3aa: CASSLGASGGFYNEQFF
d_gene: .; abundance: .; j_gene: TRBJ1-5; v_gene: TRBV1; CDR3nt: TGCACCAGCAGCCAAGATCAAGGGGGCAATCAGCCCCAGCATTTT; CDR3aa: CTSSQDQGGNQPQHF
d_gene: .; abundance: .; j_gene: TRBJ2-5; v_gene: TRBV19; CDR3nt: TGTGCCAGTAGTAGGGGAGGCGTACAAGAGACCCAGTACTTC; CDR3aa: CASSRGGVQETQYF
d_gene: .; abundance: .; j_gene: TRBJ1-5; v_gene: TRBV7-2; CDR3nt: TGTGCCAGCAGCCACGCAGGGGATCAGCCCCAGCATTTT; CDR3aa: CASSHAGDQPQHF
d_gene: TRBD1; abundance: .; j_gene: TRBJ2-2; v_gene: TRBV4-1; CDR3nt: TGCGCCAGCGGGAATAAGGTGGGGACAGGGGCGAACACCGGGGAGCTGTTTTTT; CDR3aa: CASGNKVGTGANTGELFF
d_gene: .; abundance: .; j_gene: TRBJ2-7; v_gene: TRBV9; CDR3nt: TGTGCCAGCAGCCCAGGGGAGTGGAGCTCCTACGAGCAGTACTTC; CDR3aa: CASSPGEWSSYEQYF
d_gene: TRBD1; abundance: .; j_gene: TRBJ1-1; v_gene: TRBV30; CDR3nt: TGTGCCTGGACCCCCCGCGGCAGGGGGACTTCAGCTTTCTTT; CDR3aa: CAWTPRGRGTSAFF
d_gene: TRBD1; abundance: .; j_gene: TRBJ1-1; v_gene: TRBV18; CDR3nt: TGTGCCAGCTCACCCCTCCCCGGGACAGCGAACACTGAAGCTTTCTTT; CDR3aa: CASSPLPGTANTEAFF
d_gene: TRBD2; abundance: .; j_gene: TRBJ2-2; v_gene: TRBV19; CDR3nt: TGTGCCAGTAGTATGGTTTCCAGCGGGGCGAACACCGGGGAGCTGTTTTTT; CDR3aa: CASSMVSSGANTGELFF
d_gene: .; abundance: .; j_gene: TRBJ1-5; v_gene: TRBV7-2; CDR3nt: TGTGCCAGCAGCCTGGGTACAGGTTTCAATCAGCCCCAGCATTTT; CDR3aa: CASSLGTGFNQPQHF
d_gene: .; abundance: .; j_gene: TRBJ2-5; v_gene: TRBV27; CDR3nt: TGTGCCAGCAGCCGAACAGGGTTCCAAGAGACCCAGTACTTC; CDR3aa: CASSRTGFQETQYF
d_gene: TRBD1; abundance: .; j_gene: TRBJ2-3; v_gene: TRBV15; CDR3nt: TGTGCCACCAGCCCTCCCGGGACAGGGGCCAATACGCAGTATTTT; CDR3aa: CATSPPGTGANTQYF
d_gene: .; abundance: .; j_gene: TRBJ2-5; v_gene: TRBV29-1; CDR3nt: TGCAGCGGATCTGGGGCAGCCCAAGAGACCCAGTACTTC; CDR3aa: CSGSGAAQETQYF
d_gene: TRBD1; abundance: few; j_gene: TRBJ1-2; v_gene: TRBV14; CDR3nt: TGTGCCAGCAGCCGTTGGGACAGGGATTACTATGGCTACACCTTC; CDR3aa: CASSRWDRDYYGYTF
d_gene: TRBD2; abundance: .; j_gene: TRBJ2-3; v_gene: TRBV7-3; CDR3nt: TGTGCCAGCAGCTTAAGCCTAGCGGGAGGGCGAGATACGCAGTATTTT; CDR3aa: CASSLSLAGGRDTQYF
d_gene: TRBD2; abundance: once; j_gene: TRBJ2-3; v_gene: TRBV5-4; CDR3nt: TGTGCCAGCAGCTTTCCTAGCGGTACAGATACGCAGTATTTT; CDR3aa: CASSFPSGTDTQYF
d_gene: TRBD1; abundance: once; j_gene: TRBJ2-7; v_gene: TRBV15; CDR3nt: TGTGCCACCGGAGGGTGGCCGACAGGGGGCGAGCAGTACTTC; CDR3aa: CATGGWPTGGEQYF
d_gene: .; abundance: .; j_gene: TRBJ2-1; v_gene: TRBV28; CDR3nt: TGTGCCAGCAGTTTATCAGGGATCAATGAGCAGTTCTTC; CDR3aa: CASSLSGINEQFF
d_gene: TRBD1; abundance: .; j_gene: TRBJ1-4; v_gene: TRBV5-4; CDR3nt: TGTGCCAGCAGCCAGCGGACAGGGCAGACTAATGAAAAACTGTTTTTT; CDR3aa: CASSQRTGQTNEKLFF
d_gene: TRBD2; abundance: .; j_gene: TRBJ2-7; v_gene: TRBV14; CDR3nt: TGTGCCAGCAGCATCAGCGGGGGATTTCAATCGCAGTACTTC; CDR3aa: CASSISGGFQSQYF
d_gene: TRBD2; abundance: .; j_gene: TRBJ2-3; v_gene: TRBV19; CDR3nt: TGTGCCAGTAGTATAGTGAGTAGCGGGAGGCTCGGAGATACGCAGTATTTT; CDR3aa: CASSIVSSGRLGDTQYF
d_gene: .; abundance: .; j_gene: TRBJ2-7; v_gene: TRBV7-2; CDR3nt: TGTGCCAGCAGCCCAACCTCAGGGCCCTACGAGCAGTACTTC; CDR3aa: CASSPTSGPYEQYF
d_gene: TRBD1; abundance: .; j_gene: TRBJ2-2; v_gene: TRBV6-1; CDR3nt: TGTGCCAGCAGGGTACAGGGGGCCGGGGAGCTGTTTTTT; CDR3aa: CASRVQGAGELFF
d_gene: TRBD2; abundance: few; j_gene: TRBJ2-7; v_gene: TRBV10-3; CDR3nt: TGTGCCATAACGACTAGCGGGAGTATCAACGAGCAGTACTTC; CDR3aa: CAITTSGSINEQYF
d_gene: TRBD1; abundance: once; j_gene: TRBJ1-5; v_gene: TRBV6-1; CDR3nt: TGTGCCAGCAAAACAATGGACAGGGTACGCGCGCCCCAGCATTTT; CDR3aa: CASKTMDRVRAPQHF
d_gene: .; abundance: .; j_gene: TRBJ1-5; v_gene: TRBV4-1; CDR3nt: TGCGCCAGCAGCCAGGGGAGACAGGCGGTTCAGCCCCAGCATTTT; CDR3aa: CASSQGRQAVQPQHF
d_gene: .; abundance: .; j_gene: TRBJ2-7; v_gene: TRBV20-1; CDR3nt: TGCAGTGCTACAGGCTACGAGCAGTACTTC; CDR3aa: CSATGYEQYF
d_gene: .; abundance: .; j_gene: TRBJ1-2; v_gene: TRBV6-5; CDR3nt: TGTGCCAGCAGCCGTGCGGGCCAAGCTAACTATGGCTACACCTTC; CDR3aa: CASSRAGQANYGYTF
d_gene: .; abundance: few; j_gene: TRBJ2-7; v_gene: TRBV18; CDR3nt: TGTGCCAGCTCACCGGCTCCCCCTGCCTACGAGCAGTACTTC; CDR3aa: CASSPAPPAYEQYF
d_gene: TRBD2; abundance: .; j_gene: TRBJ2-3; v_gene: TRBV7-3; CDR3nt: TGTGCCAGCAGCTCCGGACTAGCCGTTAGCACAGATACGCAGTATTTT; CDR3aa: CASSSGLAVSTDTQYF
d_gene: TRBD2; abundance: .; j_gene: TRBJ2-3; v_gene: TRBV5-1; CDR3nt: TGCGCCAGCAGCTTGGGGGGCGGGAGGACTTCGGATACGCAGTATTTT; CDR3aa: CASSLGGGRTSDTQYF
d_gene: TRBD1; abundance: .; j_gene: TRBJ2-1; v_gene: TRBV19; CDR3nt: TGTGCCAGTAGTATAGATTCTGGGACAGGTGTTAGCAATGAGCAGTTCTTC; CDR3aa: CASSIDSGTGVSNEQFF